In this sample, the clone carrying this TCR beta chain turned up many times. This entry comes from a study of neurological immune-mediated disorders. Unsorted libraries used 2 million PBMCs kept at -80 degrees C. The cDNA came from 5'RACE with 10-nucleotide random UMIs. TCRdb ran MiXCR on the 5' RACE reads and lists one entry per CDR3 protein. Found here are 50,000 or so distinct CDR3 sequences, approximately 3.8% of them singletons; the top ten hold less than 2%. This CDR3 contains 16 residues. Trimming removed 3 bases from V and 6 bases from J, with 19 bases in between. Germline CDR1 SGHRS, CDR2 YFSETQ.

The sequenced material came from PBMCs. The chain is built from TRBV5-1 and TRBJ2-1, with D perhaps given as TRBD1 or TRBD2 (6 bases each). The TCR sequence derives from a man aged 25 to 45 with multiple sclerosis. The CDR3 reads CASSSQRGRGGNEQFF. The DNA of the CDR3 is TGCGCCAGCAGCTCTCAGCGAGGCAGGGGAGGCAATGAGCAGTTCTTC.